Sequencing of this T cell receptor beta chain was carried out in a study of T-cell reconstitution after alpha-beta-depleted transplantation in children. The TCRbeta library incorporated unique molecular identifiers. Via MiXCR, TCRdb re-called the PCR reads, giving one row per CDR3 protein. The sample records 110,000 or so distinct CDR3 sequences, approximately 6% being singletons. This clonotype was detected ten times or more. Trimming removed 3 bases from V and 4 bases from J, with 6 bases in between. Germline lookup yields CDR1 SGHDT and CDR2 YYEEEE. The CDR3 contains 12 residues. The clonotype originates from a male patient between 2 and 15 years old who had a stem cell transplant for acute lymphoblastic leukemia, so the T cells may come from the graft donor. The rearrangement uses TRBV5-6 and TRBJ2-3; D might be TRBD2 (6 bases). The specimen was PBMCs, mostly from graft donor cells, collected 360 days after TCRalphabeta/CD19-depleted stem cell transplant. The CDR3 nucleotides read TGTGCCAGCAGCTGGGGGGCAGATACGCAGTATTTT. This gives the protein CASSWGADTQYF.